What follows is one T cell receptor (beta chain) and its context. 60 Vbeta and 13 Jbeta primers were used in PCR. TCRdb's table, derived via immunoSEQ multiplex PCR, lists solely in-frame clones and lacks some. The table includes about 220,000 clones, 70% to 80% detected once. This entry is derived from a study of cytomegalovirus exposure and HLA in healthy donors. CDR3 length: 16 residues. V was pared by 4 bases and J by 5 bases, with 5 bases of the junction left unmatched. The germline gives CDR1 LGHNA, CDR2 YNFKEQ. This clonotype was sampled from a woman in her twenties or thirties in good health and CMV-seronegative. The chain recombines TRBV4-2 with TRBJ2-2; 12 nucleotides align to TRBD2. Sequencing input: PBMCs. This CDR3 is CASSRETSGSTGELFF. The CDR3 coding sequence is TGTGCCAGCAGCCGGGAGACTAGCGGGAGTACCGGGGAGCTGTTTTTT.